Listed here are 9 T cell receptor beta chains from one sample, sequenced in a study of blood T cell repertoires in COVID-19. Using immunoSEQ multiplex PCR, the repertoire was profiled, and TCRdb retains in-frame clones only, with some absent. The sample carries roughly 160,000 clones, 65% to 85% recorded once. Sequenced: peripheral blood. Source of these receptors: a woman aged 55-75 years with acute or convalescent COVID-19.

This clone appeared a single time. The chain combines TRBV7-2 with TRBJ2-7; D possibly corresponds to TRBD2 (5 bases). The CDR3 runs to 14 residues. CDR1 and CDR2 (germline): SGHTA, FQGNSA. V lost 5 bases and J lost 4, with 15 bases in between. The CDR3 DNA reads TGTGCCAGCAGCCTTCCACTAGAGTGGTACGAGCAGTACTTC. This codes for CASSLPLEWYEQYF.

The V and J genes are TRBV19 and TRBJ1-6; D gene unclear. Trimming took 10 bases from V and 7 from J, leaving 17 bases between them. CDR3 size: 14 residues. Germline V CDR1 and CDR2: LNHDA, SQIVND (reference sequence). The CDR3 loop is CATKTGLENSPLHF. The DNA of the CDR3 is TGTGCCACCAAAACTGGACTGGAAAATTCACCCCTCCACTTT.

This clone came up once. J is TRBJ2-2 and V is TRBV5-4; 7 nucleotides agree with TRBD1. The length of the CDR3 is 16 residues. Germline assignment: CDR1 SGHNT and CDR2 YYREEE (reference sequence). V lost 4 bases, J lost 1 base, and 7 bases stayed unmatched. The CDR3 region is CASSTGQVRNTGELFF. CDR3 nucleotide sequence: TGTGCCAGCAGCACCGGACAGGTGCGGAACACCGGGGAGCTGTTTTTT. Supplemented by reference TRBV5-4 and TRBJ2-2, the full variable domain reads ETGVTQSPTHLIKTRGQQVTLRCSSQSGHNTVSWYQQALGQGPQFIFQYYREEENGRGNFPPRFSGLQFPNYSSELNVNALELDDSALYLCASSTGQVRNTGELFFGEGSRLTVL.

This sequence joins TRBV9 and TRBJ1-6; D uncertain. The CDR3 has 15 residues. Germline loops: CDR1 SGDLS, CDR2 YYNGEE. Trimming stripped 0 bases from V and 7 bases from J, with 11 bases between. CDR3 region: CASSVGVGSNSPLHF. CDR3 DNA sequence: TGTGCCAGCAGCGTAGGAGTAGGGAGCAATTCACCCCTCCACTTT. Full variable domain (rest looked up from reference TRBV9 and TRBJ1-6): DSGVTQTPKHLITATGQRVTLRCSPRSGDLSVYWYQQSLDQGLQFLIQYYNGEERAKGNILERFSAQQFPDLHSELNLSSLELGDSALYFCASSVGVGSNSPLHFGNGTRLTVT.

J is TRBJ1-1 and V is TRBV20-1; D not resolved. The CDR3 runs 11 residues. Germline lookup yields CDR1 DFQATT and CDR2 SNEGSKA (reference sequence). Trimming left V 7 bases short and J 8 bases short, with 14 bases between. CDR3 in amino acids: CSVTLLREAFF. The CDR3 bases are TGCAGTGTTACCCTACTCCGGGAAGCTTTCTTT.

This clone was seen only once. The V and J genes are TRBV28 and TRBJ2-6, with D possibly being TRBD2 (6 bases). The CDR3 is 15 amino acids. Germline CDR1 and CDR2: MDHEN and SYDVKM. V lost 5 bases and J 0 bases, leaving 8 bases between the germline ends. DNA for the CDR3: TGTGCCAGCAGTGGCGGGGACTCTGGGGCCAACGTCCTGACTTTC. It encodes CASSGGDSGANVLTF.

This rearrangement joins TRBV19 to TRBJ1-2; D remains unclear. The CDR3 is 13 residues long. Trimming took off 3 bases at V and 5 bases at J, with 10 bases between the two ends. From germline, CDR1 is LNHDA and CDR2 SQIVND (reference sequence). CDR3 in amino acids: CASSMRVRYGYTF. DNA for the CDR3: TGTGCCAGTAGTATGCGGGTGAGGTATGGCTACACCTTC.

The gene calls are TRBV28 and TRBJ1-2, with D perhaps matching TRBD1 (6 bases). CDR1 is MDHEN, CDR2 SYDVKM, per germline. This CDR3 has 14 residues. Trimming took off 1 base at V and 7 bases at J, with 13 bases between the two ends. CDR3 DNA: TGTGCCAGCAGTTTATCCACAGGGTGGCGTGGCTACACCTTC. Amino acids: CASSLSTGWRGYTF.

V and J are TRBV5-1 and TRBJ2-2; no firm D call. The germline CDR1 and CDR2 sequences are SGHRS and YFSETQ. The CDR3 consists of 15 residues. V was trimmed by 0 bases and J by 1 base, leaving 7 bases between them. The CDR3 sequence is CASSLGAMNTGELFF. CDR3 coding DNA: TGCGCCAGCAGCTTGGGGGCAATGAACACCGGGGAGCTGTTTTTT.